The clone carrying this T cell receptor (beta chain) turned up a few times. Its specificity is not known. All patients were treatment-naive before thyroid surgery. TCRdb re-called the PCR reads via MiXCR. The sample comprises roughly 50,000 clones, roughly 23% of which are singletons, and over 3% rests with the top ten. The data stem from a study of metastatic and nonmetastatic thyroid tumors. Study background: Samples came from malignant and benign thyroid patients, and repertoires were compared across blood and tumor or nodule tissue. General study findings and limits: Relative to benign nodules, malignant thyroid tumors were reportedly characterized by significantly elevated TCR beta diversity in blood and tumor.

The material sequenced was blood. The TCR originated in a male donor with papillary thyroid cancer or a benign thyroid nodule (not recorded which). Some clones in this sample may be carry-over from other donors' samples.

CDR3 nucleotide sequence: TGTGCCAGCAGTTACTCGACAGGTCTGAACACTGAAGCTTTCTTT. This encodes CASSYSTGLNTEAFF. The chain couples TRBV6-5 to TRBJ1-1, with D perhaps matching TRBD1 (6 bases). Germline assignment: CDR1 MNHEY and CDR2 SVGAGI. V gave up 0 bases and J gave up 0 bases, with 8 bases separating them. This CDR3 spans 15 amino acids.